These 14 T cell receptor beta chains share one sample of origin, sequenced in a study of T cells in Graves' hyperthyroidism and ophthalmopathy. TCR beta CDR3 region amplification was performed from RNA transcripts. First-round RT-PCR with HTBI primers amplified the TCR CDR3 region. TCRdb used MiXCR to reprocess the multiplex PCR reads, holding one entry per CDR3 protein. The sample contains hundreds of thousands of distinct CDR3 sequences, 13% of which appear only once. The sample was blood. Receptors were obtained from a woman younger than 35 with Graves' hyperthyroidism.

The V call is TRBV10-2, the J call TRBJ2-7; 12 nucleotides agree with TRBD2. The CDR3 has 16 amino acids. V dropped 3 bases and J dropped 4; count of bases not matched to a gene: 7. Germline CDR1 reads WSHSY; CDR2 reads SAAADI. In DNA form, the CDR3 reads TGCGCCAGCAGTGATAGGCTAGCGGGGGGGCGTTACGAGCAGTACTTC. Encoded protein: CASSDRLAGGRYEQYF.

At least ten counts were recorded for this clonotype. The chain has TRBV7-6 and TRBJ2-7; 10 bases are shared with TRBD2. The length of the CDR3 is 15 residues. V shed 5 bases and J 3 bases; nucleotides not matched to a gene: 7. Germline CDR1 and CDR2: SGHVS and FNYEAQ. CDR3 residues: CASSDSLAGVYEQYF. The DNA for the CDR3 is TGTGCCAGCAGCGATTCCCTAGCGGGGGTCTACGAGCAGTACTTC.

Ten or more counts support this clonotype. This rearrangement joins TRBV6-2 or TRBV6-3 to TRBJ1-5; 8 nucleotides agree with TRBD1. The CDR3 contains 16 residues. The V gene's germline CDR1 is MNHEY and CDR2 SVGEGT. V was pared by 0 bases and J by 9 bases, with 10 bases of the junction left unmatched. The CDR3 reads CASSYSDPRQGLPQHF. CDR3 sequence (DNA): TGTGCCAGCAGTTACTCTGACCCTAGACAGGGGCTGCCCCAGCATTTT.

This clonotype was found many times. The V call is TRBV3-1, the J call TRBJ2-7, with unresolved D. Per germline, CDR1 LGHDT and CDR2 YNNKEL (reference sequence). The CDR3 has 12 residues. V lost 3 bases to trimming and J lost 4 bases, with 7 bases between them. The CDR3 protein is CASSHADYEQYF. In DNA, the CDR3 is TGTGCCAGCAGCCATGCGGATTACGAGCAGTACTTC.

V usage is TRBV28 and J usage is TRBJ1-4, with D unresolved. Per the germline V gene, CDR1 is MDHEN and CDR2 is SYDVKM. Trimming shortened V by 8 bases and J by 7 bases, and 17 bases separated the two germline ends. The CDR3 runs to 14 residues. CDR3 protein: CASGESDHIEKLFF. The CDR3, as DNA: TGTGCCAGCGGGGAGAGCGACCACATTGAAAAACTGTTTTTT.

The chain joins TRBV7-9 to TRBJ1-2; D is uncertain. Germline loops: CDR1 SEHNR, CDR2 FQNEAQ (reference sequence). V was clipped by 4 bases and J by 6 bases, with 12 bases between them. The CDR3 length is 13 residues. CDR3 residues: CASSSSGLDGYTF. In nucleotides, the CDR3 is TGTGCCAGCAGCTCCTCGGGATTGGATGGCTACACCTTC. Together with reference TRBV7-9 and TRBJ1-2, the CDR3 gives the full variable domain: DTGVSQNPRHKITKRGQNVTFRCDPISEHNRLYWYRQTLGQGPEFLTYFQNEAQLEKSRLLSDRFSAERPKGSFSTLEIQRTEQGDSAMYLCASSSSGLDGYTFGSGTRLTVV.

The gene calls are TRBV11-2 and TRBJ2-4; no reliable D call. The CDR3 length is 16 residues. The germline V gene has CDR1 SGHAT and CDR2 FQNNGV. V lost 0 bases and J 0 bases, leaving 9 bases between the germline ends. The chain's CDR3 is CASSLDLASAKNIQYF. The CDR3 DNA is TGTGCCAGCAGCTTAGATCTGGCCTCAGCCAAAAACATTCAGTACTTC. The entire variable domain, with the rest obtained from reference TRBV11-2 and TRBJ2-4, is as follows: EAGVAQSPRYKIIEKRQSVAFWCNPISGHATLYWYQQILGQGPKLLIQFQNNGVVDDSQLPKDRFSAERLKGVDSTLKIQPAKLEDSAVYLCASSLDLASAKNIQYFGAGTRLSVL.

The chain recombines TRBV19 with TRBJ2-2, with D hard to call. CDR1 is LNHDA and CDR2 is SQIVND in the germline V gene (reference sequence). V was cut by 5 bases and J by 5 bases, with 15 bases left in between. There are 15 residues in the CDR3. For the CDR3, the DNA is TGTGCCAGTAGTCCGAATCTCCCGCGGACCGGGGAGCTGTTTTTT. Translating it yields CASSPNLPRTGELFF.

The chain couples TRBV6-1 to TRBJ2-2; D uncertain. This CDR3 comprises 13 residues. Germline V gene lookup returns CDR1 MNHNS and CDR2 SASEGT. Trimming took 6 bases from V and 4 from J, leaving 9 bases between them. The CDR3 protein is CASRAASTGELFF. CDR3 coding DNA: TGTGCCAGCAGGGCAGCCAGCACCGGGGAGCTGTTTTTT.

In its sample, this clonotype was seen many times. This chain links TRBV7-9 with TRBJ2-3, with TRBD2 identical over 16 bases. The junction had 15 bases not matched to a gene; V was cut back by 5 bases and J by 7 bases. Per germline, CDR1 SEHNR and CDR2 FQNEAQ (reference sequence). This CDR3 contains 19 residues. Here the CDR3 DNA reads TGTGCCAGCAGCCCGGGTCCCGGGACTAGCGGGAGGGCCGTAAATACGCAGTATTTT. Residues: CASSPGPGTSGRAVNTQYF.

V is TRBV9 and J is TRBJ2-7; TRBD2 agrees at 9 bases. This CDR3 is built from 15 residues. Germline V gene sequence: CDR1 SGDLS, CDR2 YYNGEE. V shed 0 bases, J shed 5 bases, and the junction held 6 bases outside the gene matches. The CDR3 region is CASSVVASGNNEQYF. CDR3 sequence (DNA): TGTGCCAGCAGCGTAGTAGCTAGCGGGAACAACGAGCAGTACTTC.

The chain uses TRBV7-2 and TRBJ2-1, with 12 bases lining up with TRBD1. Per germline, CDR1 SGHTA and CDR2 FQGNSA. The ends lost 1 base at V and 1 base at J; junction bases unmatched: 5. The length of the CDR3 is 18 residues. CDR3 sequence: CASSLEGGQGASYNEQFF. DNA for the CDR3: TGTGCCAGCAGCTTAGAAGGGGGACAGGGGGCGTCCTACAATGAGCAGTTCTTC.

This clonotype was seen a few times. This rearrangement joins TRBV10-3 to TRBJ1-3, with 8 bases that match TRBD1. From germline, CDR1 is ENHRY and CDR2 SYGVKD. After removal of 0 bases from V and 4 bases from J, the junction contained 5 bases not matched to a gene. The CDR3 covers 16 residues. The CDR3 region has the DNA TGTGCCATCAGTGAGTCTTCGGGACAGGTGGGAAACACCATATATTTT. This gives the protein CAISESSGQVGNTIYF.

This clonotype was seen at least ten times. This chain connects TRBV27 to TRBJ2-1, with D possibly TRBD2 on 6 matching bases. Germline CDR1 is MNHEY and CDR2 is SMNVEV (reference sequence). The CDR3 is 17 amino acids. The germline V and J ends were trimmed by 4 bases and 7 bases, with 23 bases remaining between them. The CDR3 sequence is CASSSPRAGRGLNEQFF. In nucleotides, the CDR3 is TGTGCCAGCAGTTCCCCGAGGGCGGGGCGAGGTTTGAATGAGCAGTTCTTC.